Presented here are 20 T cell receptor beta chains from one specimen sequenced in a study of control samples from healthy donors and cancer patients. Some clones are missing from TCRdb's copy, which holds only in-frame ones; the method was immunoSEQ multiplex PCR. The sample has approximately 94,000 clones, roughly 87% seen once. Material: blood. The receptors were sampled from a woman aged 45 to 65 in good health.

The J gene is TRBJ1-5, the V gene TRBV2; D uncertain. V gave up 7 bases and J gave up 4 bases, with 11 bases separating them. The germline V gene has CDR1 SNHLY and CDR2 FYNNEI. The CDR3 length is 13 residues. The CDR3 DNA reads TGTGCCAGCAAGGGAGGTTGGAATCAGCCCCAGCATTTT. Protein: CASKGGWNQPQHF.

The gene calls are TRBV15 and TRBJ2-1, with D unclear. V lost 3 bases to trimming and J lost 0 bases, with 15 bases between them. Germline V gene lookup returns CDR1 LNHNV and CDR2 YYDKDF (reference sequence). The CDR3 totals 17 residues. The CDR3 bases are TGTGCCACCAGCAGGGGAACAAGTCTCAACTCCTACAATGAGCAGTTCTTC. It encodes CATSRGTSLNSYNEQFF.

The J gene is TRBJ1-1, the V gene TRBV19; D is unresolved. The CDR3 runs to 15 residues. V lost 1 base and J lost 5, with 14 bases in between. CDR1 is LNHDA, CDR2 SQIVND, per germline (reference sequence). The CDR3 reads CASSIGRPSATEAFF. CDR3 nucleotide sequence: TGTGCCAGTAGTATAGGGCGGCCCAGCGCGACTGAAGCTTTCTTT.

This clone appeared once. CDR3 residues: CASSYSAGLHTQYF. CDR3 in DNA: TGTGCCAGCAGTTACTCCGCGGGGCTGCATACGCAGTATTTT. The V and J genes are TRBV6-6 and TRBJ2-3; TRBD2 is a possible D gene (6 bases). Germline V lookup: CDR1 MNHNY, CDR2 SVGAGI (reference sequence). This CDR3 region has 14 residues. The ends were cut back, 0 bases at V and 7 bases at J, with 11 bases in the middle.

This chain uses TRBV12-3 or TRBV12-4 with TRBJ2-7; the D is unclear. The germline V and J ends were trimmed by 0 bases and 7 bases, with 10 bases remaining between them. The CDR3 has 13 residues. This chain's CDR3 is CASSLALGNEQYF. CDR3 DNA: TGTGCCAGCAGTTTAGCGCTTGGGAATGAGCAGTACTTC.

The J gene is TRBJ1-4, the V gene TRBV19, with TRBD1 as a possible D gene (5 bases). The CDR3 has 14 amino acids. V was clipped by 7 bases and J by 0 bases, with 9 bases between them. Germline V gives CDR1 LNHDA, CDR2 SQIVND (reference sequence). CDR3 region: CASTVTATNEKLFF. In DNA form, the CDR3 reads TGTGCCAGTACAGTGACAGCAACTAATGAAAAACTGTTTTTT. Full variable domain (missing parts from reference TRBV19 and TRBJ1-4): DGGITQSPKYLFRKEGQNVTLSCEQNLNHDAMYWYRQDPGQGLRLIYYSQIVNDFQKGDIAEGYSVSREKKESFPLTVTSAQKNPTAFYLCASTVTATNEKLFFGSGTQLSVL.

In DNA form, the CDR3 reads TGTGCCAGTAGTATCACTACCACCGCGGATACGCAGTATTTT. As protein: CASSITTTADTQYF. The V gene is TRBV19, the J gene TRBJ2-3; D gene unclear. Germline lookup yields CDR1 LNHDA and CDR2 SQIVND (reference sequence). This CDR3 comprises 14 residues. Trimming took off 3 bases at V and 6 bases at J, with 13 bases between the two ends.

The chain uses TRBV6-5 and TRBJ2-3; no clear D gene. The CDR3 has 15 residues. CDR1 and CDR2 from the germline V gene are MNHEY and SVGAGI. Trimming took off 3 bases at V and 0 bases at J, with 10 bases between the two ends. CDR3 bases: TGTGCCAGCAGTTATGGCGTCCCGAGCACAGATACGCAGTATTTT. Its translation is CASSYGVPSTDTQYF.

The chain recombines TRBV5-1 with TRBJ1-1; 7 nucleotides align to TRBD1. The CDR3 covers 15 residues. Germline V gene data show CDR1 as SGHRS and CDR2 as YFSETQ. Trimming removed 5 bases from V and 1 base from J; junction bases left unmatched: 8. CDR3 DNA sequence: TGCGCCAGCAGTTATCAGGGGGTCTCGAACACTGAAGCTTTCTTT. Residues: CASSYQGVSNTEAFF.

V and J are TRBV6-1 and TRBJ1-2, with D maybe TRBD1 (6 bases). The length of the CDR3 is 19 residues. Germline assignment: CDR1 MNHNS and CDR2 SASEGT. V was clipped by 3 bases and J by 1 base, with 24 bases between them. The chain's CDR3 is CASSERGVGQGGGNYGYTF. CDR3 in DNA: TGTGCCAGCAGTGAGAGGGGGGTGGGGCAGGGAGGCGGTAACTATGGCTACACCTTC.

The chain is built from TRBV27 and TRBJ2-1; a weak D match, TRBD1 (5 bases). Germline V lookup: CDR1 MNHEY, CDR2 SMNVEV (reference sequence). The CDR3 runs 13 residues. V dropped 6 bases and J dropped 9 bases, with 15 bases sitting between them. The CDR3 DNA follows: TGTGCCAGCAGCCGCCTTGGGGCTAGTGAGCAGTTCTTC. Protein: CASSRLGASEQFF.

V and J are TRBV6-5 and TRBJ2-1, with a possible D match to TRBD1 (5 bases). Germline V gives CDR1 MNHEY, CDR2 SVGAGI. The germline V and J ends were trimmed by 0 bases and 0 bases, with 9 bases remaining between them. This CDR3 has 16 residues. CDR3 region: CASSYSRVSSYNEQFF. CDR3 DNA: TGTGCCAGCAGTTACTCCAGGGTCAGCTCCTACAATGAGCAGTTCTTC.

J is TRBJ2-6 and V is TRBV19; unclear D gene. This CDR3 has 16 residues. CDR1 is LNHDA, CDR2 SQIVND, per germline (reference sequence). The V and J ends lost 7 bases and 2 bases respectively, with 15 bases between them. In DNA form, the CDR3 reads TGTGCCAGTAACCCGTTGGCGGAAACTGGGGCCAACGTCCTGACTTTC. The encoded protein is CASNPLAETGANVLTF.

The chain joins TRBV19 to TRBJ1-2; 10 bases line up with TRBD1. The CDR3 covers 14 residues. The germline CDR1 and CDR2 sequences are LNHDA and SQIVND (reference sequence). Trimming removed 6 bases from V and 1 base from J; junction bases left unmatched: 2. The CDR3 coding sequence is TGTGCCAGTAGGGGGACAGGGGATAACTATGGCTACACCTTC. Its translation is CASRGTGDNYGYTF.

The chain employs TRBV12-3 or TRBV12-4 and TRBJ2-5; D possibly corresponds to TRBD1 (6 bases). The ends were cut back, 3 bases at V and 3 bases at J, with 8 bases in the middle. This CDR3 is 13 amino acids long. CDR3 coding DNA: TGTGCCAGCAGTTTTACAGGGAAAGAGACCCAGTACTTC. This translates into CASSFTGKETQYF.

This clone has a single count. This chain uses TRBV7-9 with TRBJ1-5; D possibly corresponds to TRBD1 (5 bases). This CDR3 has 13 amino acids. The germline CDR1 and CDR2 sequences are SEHNR and FQNEAQ (reference sequence). Trimming removed 5 bases from V and 7 bases from J, with 12 bases in between. The CDR3 sequence is CASSSSGRQPQHF. The CDR3 region has the DNA TGTGCCAGCAGCAGCTCAGGGAGGCAGCCCCAGCATTTT.

V and J are TRBV18 and TRBJ2-7; 14 nucleotides line up with TRBD2. The CDR3 sequence is 19 residues long. The germline gives CDR1 KGHSH, CDR2 LQKENI. Losses at the gene ends were 6 bases for V and 2 bases for J; bases not matched to a gene: 15. DNA of the CDR3: TGTGCCAGCTCGCTAGGACTAGCGGGAGGCCCCCTCGATCCCTACGAGCAGTACGTC. Encoded protein: CASSLGLAGGPLDPYEQYV.

V and J are TRBV18 and TRBJ2-5; 10 bases agree with TRBD2. CDR3 length: 16 residues. V trimming: 7 bases; J trimming: 0 bases; junction bases outside the gene matches: 8. The germline V gene encodes CDR1 KGHSH and CDR2 LQKENI. In nucleotides, the CDR3 is TGTGCCAGCTACAAAGGACTAGCGGACAACCAAGAGACCCAGTACTTC. This sequence encodes CASYKGLADNQETQYF.

The chain couples TRBV3-1 (or the pseudogene TRBV3-2) to TRBJ2-3, with D possibly matching TRBD2 (6 bases). CDR1 and CDR2 from the germline V gene are LGHDT and YNNKEL (reference sequence). The CDR3 runs to 15 residues. V was trimmed by 4 bases and J by 3 bases, leaving 14 bases between them. The CDR3 DNA reads TGTGCCAGCAGCCTACCGGGACTCTCGACAGATACGCAGTATTTT. This codes for CASSLPGLSTDTQYF.

The chain uses TRBV2 and TRBJ2-2; D may be TRBD2 (5 bases). The CDR3 is made up of 13 amino acids. Deletions cut 6 bases from V and 6 bases from J, with 11 bases between. Germline CDR1 SNHLY, CDR2 FYNNEI. The CDR3 spells CASREDPAGELFF. DNA of the CDR3: TGTGCCAGCAGGGAGGACCCGGCCGGGGAGCTGTTTTTT.